This TCR beta chain was captured by sequencing in a study of T cell changes during pregnancy in multiple sclerosis. Generated by immunoSEQ multiplex PCR, the TCRdb table keeps only in-frame clones and is missing some. Altogether around 58,000 clones are present, roughly nine tenths being singletons, with the ten largest covering around 0.81%. The CDR3 is made up of 14 amino acids. Germline V gives CDR1 SGHRS, CDR2 YFSETQ. Trimming left V 0 bases short and J 2 bases short, with 6 bases between. The chain links TRBV5-1 to TRBJ1-3, with D possibly matching TRBD1 (5 bases). This specimen consisted of peripheral blood, obtained before pregnancy. This TCR derives from a female donor with multiple sclerosis, enrolled in a pregnancy study. CDR3 in amino acids: CASSLAGTGNTIYF. The CDR3 DNA reads as TGCGCCAGCAGCTTGGCAGGGACTGGAAACACCATATATTTT.